The rows below give T cell receptor beta chains drawn from one sample of a study of prognosis after radiotherapy for stage I lung cancer. TCRdb re-analysed the multiplex PCR reads in MiXCR, keeping a single row per CDR3 protein. The table includes 30,000 to 40,000 distinct CDR3 sequences, more than 30% detected once. The starting material was PBMCs, obtained before or after stereotactic body radiation therapy (not recorded which). Every receptor here comes from a donor aged 50 or older with non-small cell lung cancer. CDR3s include the opening cysteine and the closing phenylalanine or tryptophan. D genes are given only for firm matches. Where a row states a size, it is once, few, many or the class of an expanded clone; other rows omit it.

v_gene,abundance,d_gene,j_gene,CDR3nt,CDR3aa
TRBV2,.,.,TRBJ1-5,TGTGCCAGCAGTGACATAGTTCAGCCCCAGCATTTT,CASSDIVQPQHF
TRBV7-8,many,.,TRBJ1-1,TGTGCCAGCAGTCCAGGTAACCCTGAAGCTTTCTTT,CASSPGNPEAFF
TRBV28,once,.,TRBJ1-1,TGTGCCATCAGTCCATTCGCCGCAGGGCTGACTGAAGCTTTCTTT,CAISPFAAGLTEAFF
TRBV6-1,.,.,TRBJ2-2,TGTGCCGGCACCAGCAGAGTCGGGGGCCCCGGGGAGCCGTTTTTT,CAGTSRVGGPGEPFF
TRBV6-1,many,TRBD1,TRBJ2-7,TGTGCCAGCCGGGACAGGATATCCTACGAGCAGTACTTC,CASRDRISYEQYF
TRBV6-1,.,.,TRBJ1-4,TGTGCCAGCAGTGAAGGGGGAGGTACTAATGAAAAACTGTTTTTT,CASSEGGGTNEKLFF
TRBV7-6,many,TRBD1,TRBJ2-1,TGTGCCAGCAGCCTCAATGCGGACAGGGTATACGTGGTTGAGCAGTTCTTC,CASSLNADRVYVVEQFF
TRBV7-7,many,TRBD1,TRBJ2-7,TGTGCTAGCAGCTGGACAGGGGGCGGCGAACTGGGGGAGCAGTACTTC,CASSWTGGGELGEQYF
TRBV20-1,many,.,TRBJ2-3,TGCAGTGGTCAAAAGGGACGGGACACAGATACGCAGTATTTT,CSGQKGRDTDTQYF
TRBV5-1,many,.,TRBJ2-7,TGCGCCAGCAGCTTGGTTCCAGCGGCAGCGGACGGGGACGAGCAGTACTTC,CASSLVPAAADGDEQYF
TRBV30,many,TRBD1,TRBJ2-3,TGTGCTGTGGACAGGGGAACAGATACGCAGTATTTT,CAVDRGTDTQYF
TRBV7-3,.,.,TRBJ2-4,TGTGCCAGCAGCTTATCCAGGGGGGGAGGTAACATTCAGTACTTC,CASSLSRGGGNIQYF
TRBV2,many,.,TRBJ2-2,TGTGCCAGCAGTGATTTACTTCCTCGGGTCACGGGGGAGCTGTTTTTT,CASSDLLPRVTGELFF
TRBV18,many,.,TRBJ2-7,TGTGCCAGCTCACCCGGACAGCCCATCTACGAGCAGTACTTC,CASSPGQPIYEQYF
TRBV19,many,.,TRBJ1-5,TGTGCCAGTAGTGTCAGTCGTCAGCCCCAGCATTTT,CASSVSRQPQHF